This T cell receptor (beta chain) was captured by sequencing in a study of cytomegalovirus exposure and HLA in healthy donors. Study conclusions and caveats: An analysis that came later showed most CMV-associated TCR beta chains appearing HLA-restricted. About 87% or about 30% of the time was how often most TCR beta V segments were productive, according to an earlier analysis. Cytomegalovirus-associated TCR beta chains were listed, numbering around 150. CMV serostatus stood as the only immune exposure information on hand.

Concerning this clone itself: Antigen specificity is unknown.

PCR was performed using 60 Vbeta and 13 Jbeta primers. Using immunoSEQ multiplex PCR, the repertoire was profiled, and TCRdb retains in-frame clones only, with some absent. The sample lists about 100,000 clones; approximately 72% were seen once. V lost 1 base and J 0 bases, leaving 10 bases between the germline ends. Looked up from germline, CDR1 is SGHVS and CDR2 is FNYEAQ. The CDR3 spans 15 residues. Material for sequencing was PBMCs. The TCR comes from a woman in her thirties or forties in good health and CMV-seronegative. V gene TRBV7-6 combines with J gene TRBJ2-7; D possibly corresponds to TRBD2 (5 bases). In DNA, the CDR3 is TGTGCCAGCAGCTTAGGCCTAGCCGTCTCCTACGAGCAGTACTTC. It is translated as CASSLGLAVSYEQYF.